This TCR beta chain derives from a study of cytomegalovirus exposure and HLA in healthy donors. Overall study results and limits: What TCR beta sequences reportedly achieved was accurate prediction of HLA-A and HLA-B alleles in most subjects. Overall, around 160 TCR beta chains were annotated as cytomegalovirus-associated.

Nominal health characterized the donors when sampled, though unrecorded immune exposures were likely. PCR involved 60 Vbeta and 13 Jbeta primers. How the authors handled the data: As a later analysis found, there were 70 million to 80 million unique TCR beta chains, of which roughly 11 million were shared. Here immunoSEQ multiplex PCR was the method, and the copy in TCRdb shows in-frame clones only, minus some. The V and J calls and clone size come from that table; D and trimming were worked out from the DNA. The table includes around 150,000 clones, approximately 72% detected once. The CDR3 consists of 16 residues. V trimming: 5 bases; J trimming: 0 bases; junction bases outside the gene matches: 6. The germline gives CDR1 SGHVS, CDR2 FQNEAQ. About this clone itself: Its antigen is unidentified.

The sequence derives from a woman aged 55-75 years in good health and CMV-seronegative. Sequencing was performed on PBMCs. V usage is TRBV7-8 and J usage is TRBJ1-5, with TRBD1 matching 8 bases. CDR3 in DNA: TGTGCCAGCAGCAAACGGACAGGGAATAGCAATCAGCCCCAGCATTTT. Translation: CASSKRTGNSNQPQHF. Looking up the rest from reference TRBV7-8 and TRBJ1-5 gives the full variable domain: GAGVSQSPRYKVAKRGQDVALRCDPISGHVSLFWYQQALGQGPEFLTYFQNEAQLDKSGLPSDRFFAERPEGSVSTLKIQRTQQEDSAVYLCASSKRTGNSNQPQHFGDGTRLSIL.